These T cell receptor beta chains were read from a single sample in a study of technical replicates of blood from a handful of donors. Some clones are missing from TCRdb's copy, which holds only in-frame ones; the method was immunoSEQ multiplex PCR. The sample records 77,000 or so clones, around nine tenths being singletons. Sequencing was done on a sample of T cells isolated from PBMCs. These receptors were taken from a human donor in good health. Each CDR3 is given with its conserved first and last residue. D genes are given only for firm matches.

CDR3: CASSTLAGQEQFF
DNA: TGCGCCAGCAGTACACTAGCGGGACAGGAGCAGTTCTTC
V: TRBV10-1
D: TRBD2
J: TRBJ2-1

CDR3: CASSLFPGQGGEQYF
DNA: TGTGCCAGCAGCTTATTCCCGGGACAGGGGGGCGAGCAGTACTTC
V: TRBV11-1
D: TRBD1
J: TRBJ2-7

CDR3: CASSLLMGAENSPLHF
DNA: TGTGCCAGCAGCTTGCTGATGGGCGCCGAAAATTCACCCCTCCACTTT
V: TRBV5-6
D: -
J: TRBJ1-6

CDR3: CASSLRTDGGYTF
DNA: TGTGCCAGCAGTTTAAGGACTGACGGAGGCTACACCTTC
V: TRBV28
D: -
J: TRBJ1-2

CDR3: CASSKLAESTDTQYF
DNA: TGTGCCAGTAGTAAACTAGCGGAGAGCACAGATACGCAGTATTTT
V: TRBV19
D: TRBD2
J: TRBJ2-3

CDR3: CASSLARAEGYTF
DNA: TGTGCCAGCAGCTTAGCGCGCGCGGAGGGCTACACCTTC
V: TRBV7-2
D: -
J: TRBJ1-2

CDR3: CASSYSLDLYGYTF
DNA: TGTGCCAGCAGTTACTCGCTAGACCTTTATGGCTACACCTTC
V: TRBV6-5
D: -
J: TRBJ1-2

CDR3: CASSYEGNTEAFF
DNA: TGTGCCAGCAGTTACGAGGGGAACACTGAAGCTTTCTTT
V: TRBV6-5
D: -
J: TRBJ1-1

CDR3: CASSLLNTEAFF
DNA: TGTGCCAGCAGCTTGCTAAACACTGAAGCTTTCTTT
V: TRBV5-5
D: -
J: TRBJ1-1

CDR3: CAISESGREGQETQYF
DNA: TGTGCCATCAGTGAGTCCGGGCGGGAGGGACAAGAGACCCAGTACTTC
V: TRBV10-3
D: TRBD2
J: TRBJ2-5

CDR3: CASSISPGQPQHF
DNA: TGTGCCAGTAGTATCTCGCCCGGGCAGCCCCAGCATTTT
V: TRBV19
D: -
J: TRBJ1-5

CDR3: CASSFGLAGVVFYEQYF
DNA: TGTGCCAGCAGCTTTGGACTAGCGGGAGTAGTTTTCTACGAGCAGTACTTC
V: TRBV11-2
D: TRBD2
J: TRBJ2-7

CDR3: CASSRPGQGNQPQHF
DNA: TGCGCCAGCAGCCGCCCGGGACAGGGCAATCAGCCCCAGCATTTT
V: TRBV4-1
D: TRBD1
J: TRBJ1-5